This T cell receptor beta chain derives from a study of T cells after posttransplantation cyclophosphamide. Regarding this clone: Its antigen remains unidentified.

Regarding the study as a whole: Skin or GI-infiltrating T cells shared few TRB sequences with blood.

TCRdb's copy holds only in-frame clones and misses some; the assay was immunoSEQ multiplex PCR. The table shows some 37,000 clones, with roughly 73% occurring only once. The CDR3 is 13 amino acids. Germline loops: CDR1 SNHLY, CDR2 FYNNEI. The V end lost 6 bases, the J end lost 8 bases, and 16 bases lay between the germline ends. Treatment was busulfan-fludarabine conditioning, a marrow graft, and cyclophosphamide on days +3 and +4. The sample here was CD4+ T cells sorted from blood, taken 1903 days after a stem cell transplant with posttransplant cyclophosphamide. This clonotype originated in a female patient in her 40s who received an allogeneic stem cell transplant from a related donor, was CMV-positive, and had no GVHD. Some T cells may have come from the graft donor. V gene TRBV2 combines with J gene TRBJ2-5; D may be TRBD2 (6 bases). DNA of the CDR3: TGTGCCAGCAGACTCACGGGACTGCCTACCCAGTACTTC. This sequence encodes CASRLTGLPTQYF.